These 15 T cell receptor beta chains were all obtained from the same sample, sequenced in a study of STAT3 mutations in large granular lymphocyte leukemia. Their antigens are not known. Study-wide results and limits: Every T-LGLL patient had at least one immunodominant TCRbeta clonotype.

Profiling relied on immunoSEQ multiplex PCR, and the TCRdb table lists in-frame clones only, not all of them. Here the sample spans about 4,400 clones, less than 70% being singletons. The sequenced sample was peripheral blood mononuclear cells. These receptors originate from a man aged 55 to 70 with T-cell large granular lymphocyte leukemia. Some clones in this sample may be carry-over from other donors' samples.

The chain joins TRBV5-4 to TRBJ1-2, with a tentative D call TRBD1 (5 bases). The germline V and J ends were trimmed by 3 bases and 7 bases, with 16 bases remaining between them. Per germline, CDR1 SGHNT and CDR2 YYREEE (reference sequence). The CDR3 length is 14 residues. CDR3 residues: CASSYRGGAGGYTF. In DNA, the CDR3 is TGTGCCAGCAGCTACCGCGGCGGGGCGGGTGGCTACACCTTC. Looking up the rest from reference TRBV5-4 and TRBJ1-2 gives the full variable domain: ETGVTQSPTHLIKTRGQQVTLRCSSQSGHNTVSWYQQALGQGPQFIFQYYREEENGRGNFPPRFSGLQFPNYSSELNVNALELDDSALYLCASSYRGGAGGYTFGSGTRLTVV.

This chain joins TRBV29-1 and TRBJ2-5; TRBD1 matches 7 bases. Germline V CDR1 and CDR2: SQVTM, ANQGSEA. V lost 8 bases, J lost 3 bases, and 3 bases stayed unmatched. The CDR3 spans 11 residues. The CDR3 bases are TGCAGCCACACAGGGGAAGAGACCCAGTACTTC. It encodes CSHTGEETQYF.

This chain uses TRBV6-5 with TRBJ2-3, with 8 bases lining up with TRBD2. Germline trimming cut 6 bases from V and 11 bases from J; bases unmatched to any gene: 7. Germline CDR1 reads MNHEY; CDR2 reads SVGAGI. The length of the CDR3 is 12 residues. CDR3 sequence: CASSISSGLQYF. The CDR3 coding sequence is TGTGCCAGCAGCATATCTAGCGGGTTGCAGTATTTT.

The chain carries TRBV6-6 and TRBJ1-4, with a tentative D call TRBD1 (5 bases). CDR3 length: 15 residues. Germline-derived CDR1 and CDR2 are MNHNY and SVGAGI (reference sequence). The germline V and J ends were trimmed by 5 bases and 5 bases, with 15 bases remaining between them. This CDR3 is CASSVPQGNNEKLFF. The CDR3 coding sequence is TGTGCCAGCAGTGTACCTCAGGGAAACAATGAAAAACTGTTTTTT.

This chain joins TRBV18 and TRBJ2-6, with 7 bases fitting TRBD1. The CDR3 consists of 16 residues. J gave up 4 bases and V 5 bases, and 8 bases lay outside the gene matches. CDR1 and CDR2 (germline): KGHSH, LQKENI. The CDR3 reads CASSSSTGKGANVLTF. In DNA form, the CDR3 reads TGTGCCAGCTCATCCTCGACAGGGAAAGGGGCCAACGTCCTGACTTTC.

The V call is TRBV11-2, the J call TRBJ2-7, with 7 bases aligning to TRBD2. This CDR3 comprises 15 residues. Trimming removed 5 bases from V and 3 bases from J; junction bases left unmatched: 10. Germline loops: CDR1 SGHAT, CDR2 FQNNGV. For the CDR3, the DNA is TGTGCCAGCAGCCCGAGCGGGGTGAAAAACTACGAGCAGTACGTC. As protein: CASSPSGVKNYEQYV.

This chain uses TRBV10-2 with TRBJ2-7; the D gene is possibly TRBD2 (5 bases). The germline V gene encodes CDR1 WSHSY and CDR2 SAAADI. This CDR3 has 16 amino acids. With 2 bases removed from V and 4 bases from J, the gap between germline ends came to 18 bases. The CDR3 coding sequence is TGCGCCAGCAGTGAGAGTTCCGGGGTGGTCGCTTACGAGCAGTACTTC. This codes for CASSESSGVVAYEQYF.

The J gene is TRBJ2-3, the V gene TRBV5-1; TRBD2 aligns across 10 bases. Losses at the gene ends were 7 bases for V and 2 bases for J; bases not matched to a gene: 4. Germline CDR1 is SGHRS and CDR2 is YFSETQ. The CDR3 length is 14 residues. CDR3: CASALAGYTDTQYF. In nucleotides, the CDR3 is TGCGCCAGCGCACTAGCGGGGTACACAGATACGCAGTATTTT. The full variable domain, in which reference TRBV5-1 and TRBJ2-3 provide the parts outside the CDR3, is KAGVTQTPRYLIKTRGQQVTLSCSPISGHRSVSWYQQTPGQGLQFLFEYFSETQRNKGNFPGRFSGRQFSNSRSEMNVSTLELGDSALYLCASALAGYTDTQYFGPGTRLTVL.

The rearrangement links TRBV5-1 to TRBJ2-5, with a weak D call TRBD2 (6 bases). V was cut by 4 bases and J by 5 bases, with 15 bases left in between. CDR3 length: 14 residues. CDR1 and CDR2 (germline): SGHRS, YFSETQ. This CDR3 reads CASSRGLQLETQYF. CDR3 nucleotides: TGCGCCAGCAGCCGCGGACTACAATTGGAGACCCAGTACTTC.

V is TRBV29-1 and J is TRBJ2-3; 7 bases are a match to TRBD2. The ends lost 6 bases at V and 6 bases at J; junction bases unmatched: 6. The CDR3 extends over 12 amino acids. Germline V gene data show CDR1 as SQVTM and CDR2 as ANQGSEA. CDR3 sequence: CSVVEAGDTQYF. CDR3 DNA sequence: TGCAGCGTCGTCGAAGCGGGGGATACGCAGTATTTT.

The chain recombines TRBV30 with TRBJ1-2, with unresolved D. V was pared by 2 bases and J by 1 base, with 5 bases between. The germline CDR1 and CDR2 sequences are GTSNPN and SVGIG (reference sequence). The CDR3 spans 12 residues. Here the CDR3 DNA reads TGTGCCTGGAGTCGCAGTAACTATGGCTACACCTTC. It specifies CAWSRSNYGYTF.

The chain employs TRBV29-1 and TRBJ1-2; maybe TRBD1 (5 bases). The CDR3 runs 11 residues. Germline V gives CDR1 SQVTM, CDR2 ANQGSEA. Trimming removed 5 bases at V and 4 bases at J, with 8 bases between. CDR3 DNA: TGCAGCGTTCCCAGGGTCTATGGCTACACCTTC. Protein product: CSVPRVYGYTF.

This clone showed up just a few times. CDR3 DNA sequence: TGTGCCAGCAGCTTAGAGGACAGATCTGGAAACACCATATATTTT. Encoded protein: CASSLEDRSGNTIYF. The V gene is TRBV7-8, the J gene TRBJ1-3; maybe TRBD1 (6 bases). CDR3 size: 15 residues. The V and J ends lost 1 base and 1 base respectively, with 8 bases between them. Germline lookup yields CDR1 SGHVS and CDR2 FQNEAQ.

The V gene is TRBV5-1, the J gene TRBJ2-3; TRBD1 aligns across 7 bases. Germline CDR1 and CDR2: SGHRS and YFSETQ. After removal of 0 bases from V and 6 bases from J, the junction contained 7 bases not matched to a gene. The CDR3 is 15 residues long. CDR3 sequence reads: CASSLEGAPGDTQYF. The CDR3 DNA reads as TGCGCCAGCAGCTTGGAGGGGGCGCCCGGGGATACGCAGTATTTT.

The V call is TRBV10-2, the J call TRBJ2-1, with 7 bases identical to TRBD1. Germline V gives CDR1 WSHSY, CDR2 SAAADI. CDR3 length: 13 residues. Trimming removed 4 bases from V and 6 bases from J; junction bases left unmatched: 3. DNA for the CDR3: TGCGCCAGCAGTGTCGCAGGGGGCAATGAGCAGTTCTTC. This gives the protein CASSVAGGNEQFF.